This entry describes one T cell receptor (beta chain). This entry is derived from a study of blood T cell repertoires in COVID-19. Study details: Both acute and convalescent COVID-19 samples were obtained from the United States, Italy and Spain. T cells, B-cell-depleted T cells, or PBMCs provided the cDNA or gDNA that served as material.

The CDR3 consists of 16 residues. Germline CDR1 SGHTA, CDR2 FQGNSA. The V gene lost 0 bases and the J gene lost 7 bases, with 16 bases spanning the gap. Authors' data handling: Estimates of nucleated cell counts were drawn from the amplification of reference gene primers. The protocol was immunoSEQ multiplex PCR, while the TCRdb copy is restricted to in-frame clones and leaves out a portion. V, J and clone size derive from that table, while D and trimming were established from the DNA sequence. Of around 70,000 clones listed, approximately 80% were seen once; the top ten hold less than 45%. This TCR was sampled from a man older than 75 with acute or convalescent COVID-19. Sequenced material: peripheral blood. The chain links TRBV7-2 to TRBJ1-5; no definite D call. The CDR3 spells CASSLAMNPGYQPQHF. The CDR3 region has the DNA TGTGCCAGCAGCTTAGCGATGAACCCGGGGTACCAGCCCCAGCATTTT. Complete variable domain (other parts from reference TRBV7-2 and TRBJ1-5): GAGVSQSPSNKVTEKGKDVELRCDPISGHTALYWYRQSLGQGLEFLIYFQGNSAPDKSGLPSDRFSAERTGGSVSTLTIQRTQQEDSAVYLCASSLAMNPGYQPQHFGDGTRLSIL.